Each of the 21 T cell receptor beta chains below was sequenced from the same sample in a study of shared clonotypes between healthy human individuals. The method was immunoSEQ multiplex PCR; TCRdb's version includes in-frame clones alone and lacks a portion of them. The sample has a few million clones; about 92% are singletons. Sequenced sample: naive CD4+ T cells sorted from blood. Described subset: CD45RA+ positively selected. The origin of the receptors is a man between 18 and 35 years old in good health.

The chain has TRBV5-1 and TRBJ2-5, with 10 bases matching TRBD2. V lost 4 bases and J lost 0; bases outside the gene matches: 6. The CDR3 has 16 residues. Germline lookup yields CDR1 SGHRS and CDR2 YFSETQ. CDR3: CASSAGLAAYQETQYF. CDR3 bases: TGCGCCAGCAGCGCAGGACTAGCGGCGTACCAAGAGACCCAGTACTTC.

The chain links TRBV21-1 to TRBJ2-7; TRBD1 is the table's D call and was not checked against the DNA. TRBV21-1 corresponds to a pseudogene. The CDR3 totals 16 residues. The CDR3 sequence is CARRGTGDLRAYEQYF. DNA for the CDR3: TGTGCCCGGAGGGGGACAGGGGATCTTCGTGCCTACGAGCAGTACTTC.

The chain employs TRBV7-9 and TRBJ1-2, with D possibly being TRBD1 (6 bases). V dropped 5 bases and J dropped 4 bases, with 11 bases sitting between them. This CDR3 is built from 13 residues. Germline lookup yields CDR1 SEHNR and CDR2 FQNEAQ (reference sequence). Here the CDR3 reads CASSASGAYGYTF. The CDR3 DNA reads as TGTGCCAGCAGCGCCTCAGGGGCCTATGGCTACACCTTC. Full variable domain (rest looked up from reference TRBV7-9 and TRBJ1-2): DTGVSQNPRHKITKRGQNVTFRCDPISEHNRLYWYRQTLGQGPEFLTYFQNEAQLEKSRLLSDRFSAERPKGSFSTLEIQRTEQGDSAMYLCASSASGAYGYTFGSGTRLTVV.

The rearrangement uses TRBV19 and TRBJ2-4, with 8 bases fitting TRBD1. Germline lookup yields CDR1 LNHDA and CDR2 SQIVND (reference sequence). The trim removed 8 bases at V and 6 bases at J, leaving 9 bases unmatched. The CDR3 sequence is 14 residues long. CDR3 region: CASQDREGGNIQYF. DNA of the CDR3: TGTGCCAGTCAGGACAGGGAAGGAGGAAACATTCAGTACTTC.

The chain links TRBV29-1 to TRBJ2-3; D may match TRBD1 or TRBD2 (6 bases each). CDR3 length: 16 amino acids. Trimming took off 2 bases at V and 0 bases at J, with 15 bases between the two ends. Germline values: CDR1 SQVTM, CDR2 ANQGSEA. CDR3 residues: CSVESKIGGSTDTQYF. CDR3 nucleotides: TGCAGCGTTGAAAGCAAAATCGGGGGCAGCACAGATACGCAGTATTTT.

The CDR3 is CATDRAGGQRETQYF. The CDR3 DNA reads as TGTGCCACCGACCGAGCGGGGGGGCAAAGGGAGACCCAGTACTTC. The genes are TRBV2 and TRBJ2-5; 10 nucleotides line up with TRBD2. The CDR3 length is 15 residues. The V gene end was trimmed by 10 bases and the J gene end by 5 bases; junction bases not matched to a gene: 13. CDR1 is SNHLY and CDR2 is FYNNEI in the germline V gene.

This chain connects TRBV7-8 to TRBJ1-5; D remains ambiguous. Per the germline V gene, CDR1 is SGHVS and CDR2 is FQNEAQ. The CDR3 is 12 residues long. Trimming shortened V by 3 bases and J by 7 bases, and 7 bases separated the two germline ends. CDR3 nucleotides: TGTGCCAGCAGCTTCGTCGACCAGCCCCAGCATTTT. Translation gives CASSFVDQPQHF.

This sequence joins TRBV6-9 and TRBJ2-4; D is unresolved. CDR1 is MNHGY and CDR2 is SVAAGI in the germline V gene. Trimming pared 9 bases from V and 0 bases from J, leaving 24 bases between. This CDR3 spans 18 amino acids. CDR3 DNA sequence: TGTGCCAGACACCGCTCGAGGCACAAGCAACTAGCCAAAAACATTCAGTACTTC. Translation: CARHRSRHKQLAKNIQYF.

This clone was seen only a few times. The chain is built from TRBV5-6 and TRBJ2-7, with 7 bases aligning to TRBD2. J gave up 11 bases and V 1 base, and 9 bases lay outside the gene matches. The CDR3 extends over 13 amino acids. From germline, CDR1 is SGHDT and CDR2 YYEEEE. As DNA, the CDR3 is TGTGCCAGCAGCTTGCCTAGCGGCCTGGATGAGTACTTC. This codes for CASSLPSGLDEYF.

This rearrangement joins TRBV19 to TRBJ2-2, with D tentatively TRBD1 (6 bases). Looked up from germline, CDR1 is LNHDA and CDR2 is SQIVND (reference sequence). There are 13 residues in the CDR3. V lost 9 bases and J lost 2, with 10 bases in between. CDR3 coding DNA: TGTGCCAGCCCAGGGGTCAACACCGGGGAGCTGTTTTTT. This encodes CASPGVNTGELFF.

The chain uses TRBV18 and TRBJ1-3, with D possibly matching TRBD1 (5 bases). Trimming left V 3 bases short and J 0 bases short, with 18 bases between. Germline lookup yields CDR1 KGHSH and CDR2 LQKENI. This CDR3 spans 18 amino acids. Written as DNA, the CDR3 is TGTGCCAGCTCACCCCTCTCGGGGCAGACCAGCTCTGGAAACACCATATATTTT. Translated, it gives CASSPLSGQTSSGNTIYF.

This rearrangement joins TRBV2 to TRBJ2-5, with TRBD2 matching 15 bases. The CDR3 loop spans 17 amino acids. With V trimmed by 5 bases and J by 0 bases, 4 bases remained unmatched. Germline CDR1 is SNHLY and CDR2 is FYNNEI. The chain's CDR3 is CASSPGTSGGYQETQYF. CDR3 sequence (DNA): TGTGCCAGCAGTCCCGGGACTAGCGGGGGGTACCAAGAGACCCAGTACTTC.

About this clone itself: Other nucleotide sequences from this sample produce the same CDR3. The rearrangement links TRBV2 to TRBJ1-5, with D possibly matching TRBD1 (5 bases). The V end was cut by 3 bases, the J end by 2 bases, with 11 bases between. Germline-derived CDR1 and CDR2 are SNHLY and FYNNEI. The CDR3 spans 15 residues. The CDR3 reads CASSEEGLGNQPQHF. CDR3 bases: TGTGCCAGCAGTGAGGAGGGGCTGGGCAATCAGCCCCAGCATTTT.

The chain is built from TRBV6-5 and TRBJ1-6; no clear D. The germline V gene encodes CDR1 MNHEY and CDR2 SVGAGI. Trimming stripped 8 bases from V and 7 bases from J, with 12 bases between. The CDR3 totals 13 residues. The CDR3 nucleotides are TGTGCCAGCGCCCGGAATGGGAATTCACCCCTCCACTTT. This gives the protein CASARNGNSPLHF.

With respect to this clone: Other DNA sequences of this sample code for an identical CDR3. The chain employs TRBV5-1 and TRBJ1-1; weak D call: TRBD1 (5 bases). This CDR3 is 15 amino acids long. Germline loops: CDR1 SGHRS, CDR2 YFSETQ. Deletions cut 5 bases from V and 1 base from J, with 15 bases between. CDR3 region: CASSPAGTGNTEAFF. The CDR3 DNA follows: TGCGCCAGCAGTCCCGCCGGGACGGGGAACACTGAAGCTTTCTTT.

V and J are TRBV28 and TRBJ1-2; possible D gene TRBD1, 6 bases. The CDR3 extends over 15 amino acids. CDR1 is MDHEN and CDR2 is SYDVKM in the germline V gene. V lost 1 base to trimming and J lost 6 bases, with 15 bases between them. CDR3 bases: TGTGCCAGCAGTTTATCCCGGACGGGGGCAGATGGCTACACCTTC. It encodes CASSLSRTGADGYTF.

In the case of this clone: Other DNA variants within this sample encode the same CDR3. The chain joins TRBV28 to TRBJ1-1, with D perhaps matching TRBD1 (5 bases). V lost 6 bases to trimming and J lost 1 base, with 12 bases between them. The germline gives CDR1 MDHEN, CDR2 SYDVKM. There are 14 residues in the CDR3. The CDR3 loop is CASSPQGPNTEAFF. DNA for the CDR3: TGTGCCAGCAGCCCTCAGGGTCCGAACACTGAAGCTTTCTTT.

CDR3 nucleotides: TGCGCCAGCAGTGAGCCGGACAGGGCCCCCCAAGAGACCCAGTACTTC. Translating gives CASSEPDRAPQETQYF. The chain has TRBV10-2 and TRBJ2-5; the match to TRBD1 covers 8 bases. This CDR3 comprises 16 residues. V lost 2 bases, J lost 1 base, and 6 bases stayed unmatched. CDR1 and CDR2 (germline): WSHSY, SAAADI.

J is TRBJ1-3 and V is TRBV4-1, with D perhaps matching TRBD1 (6 bases). Trimming removed 1 base from V and 3 bases from J, with 13 bases in between. CDR1 is MGHRA and CDR2 is YSYEKL in the germline V gene. The CDR3 sequence is 16 residues long. The CDR3 DNA sequence: TGCGCCAGCAGCCAAGTAGGGCAGGGGAATGGAAACACCATATATTTT. It is translated as CASSQVGQGNGNTIYF.

This chain joins TRBV5-1 and TRBJ2-7; either TRBD1 or TRBD2 may fit D (5 bases each). Germline V CDR1 and CDR2: SGHRS, YFSETQ. The CDR3 loop spans 13 amino acids. Trimming shortened V by 5 bases and J by 6 bases, and 15 bases separated the two germline ends. For the CDR3, the DNA is TGCGCCAGCAGTTATGGACCTGGGGGCGAGCAGTACTTC. It is translated as CASSYGPGGEQYF.

CDR3 in amino acids: CASSQGRVNSPLHF. DNA for the CDR3: TGTGCCAGCAGCCAAGGAAGGGTGAATTCACCCCTCCACTTT. The V gene is TRBV14, the J gene TRBJ1-6; D ambiguous. The CDR3 runs to 14 residues. V gave up 1 base and J gave up 7 bases, with 8 bases separating them. The germline CDR1 and CDR2 sequences are SGHDN and FVKESK.